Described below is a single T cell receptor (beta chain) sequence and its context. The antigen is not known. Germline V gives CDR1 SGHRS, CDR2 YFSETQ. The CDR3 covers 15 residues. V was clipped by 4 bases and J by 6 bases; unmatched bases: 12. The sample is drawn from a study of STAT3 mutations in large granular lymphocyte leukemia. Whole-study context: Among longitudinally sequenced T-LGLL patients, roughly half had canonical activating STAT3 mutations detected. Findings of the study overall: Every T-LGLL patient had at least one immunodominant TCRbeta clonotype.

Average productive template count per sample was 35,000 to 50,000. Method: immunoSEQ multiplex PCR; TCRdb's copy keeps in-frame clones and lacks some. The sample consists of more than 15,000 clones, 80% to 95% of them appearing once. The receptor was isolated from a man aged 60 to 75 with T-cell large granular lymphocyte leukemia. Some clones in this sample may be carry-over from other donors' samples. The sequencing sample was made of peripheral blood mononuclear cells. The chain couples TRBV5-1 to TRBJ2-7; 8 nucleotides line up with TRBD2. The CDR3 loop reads CASSPRGGRPIEQYF. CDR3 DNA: TGCGCCAGCAGCCCCCGGGGCGGGAGGCCCATCGAGCAGTACTTC.